A selection of T cell receptor beta chains follows, all from one sample in a study of blood T cell repertoires in COVID-19. Clones were sequenced by immunoSEQ multiplex PCR, and TCRdb holds only the in-frame ones, with some missing. The sample holds around 230,000 clones, 80% to 90% seen once. The sequenced sample consisted of PBMCs or T cells enriched from blood (not recorded which). The receptors were sampled from a man aged 18 to 29 with acute COVID-19. Both conserved end residues are part of each CDR3. Fields, in order: V gene, D gene, J gene, clone size, CDR3 DNA, CDR3 protein. D genes are given only for firm matches. Rows may omit the clone size; those that give it use once, few, many or a size class.

V gene: TRBV28; D gene: TRBD1; J gene: TRBJ1-1; clone size: .; CDR3 DNA: TGTGCCAGCAGTTTGGGAGGGGCAGGGGGCGTGAACACTGAAGCTTTCTTT; CDR3 protein: CASSLGGAGGVNTEAFF
V gene: TRBV28; D gene: TRBD2; J gene: TRBJ2-5; clone size: once; CDR3 DNA: TGTGCCAGCAGTTCAGGACTAGCGGGAGCTAACCAAGAGACCCAGTACTTC; CDR3 protein: CASSSGLAGANQETQYF
V gene: TRBV27; D gene: TRBD2; J gene: TRBJ2-1; clone size: .; CDR3 DNA: TGTGCCAGCAGTTTTTCTAGCGGGAGCAATGAGCAGTTCTTC; CDR3 protein: CASSFSSGSNEQFF
V gene: TRBV4-3; D gene: TRBD2; J gene: TRBJ2-1; clone size: .; CDR3 DNA: TGCGCCAGCAGCCAAGTCGAGGGGACTAGCGATTTTGCACCCCAAGGGAATGAGCAGTTCTTC; CDR3 protein: CASSQVEGTSDFAPQGNEQFF
V gene: TRBV4-1; D gene: .; J gene: TRBJ1-1; clone size: .; CDR3 DNA: TGCGCCAGCAGCCAAGCCTCGACAGTGGTCACTGAAGCTTTCTTT; CDR3 protein: CASSQASTVVTEAFF
V gene: TRBV5-4; D gene: .; J gene: TRBJ2-7; clone size: .; CDR3 DNA: TGTGCCAGCAGCCCTAGACAGGCCACCTACGAGCAGTACTTC; CDR3 protein: CASSPRQATYEQYF
V gene: TRBV9; D gene: TRBD1; J gene: TRBJ1-4; clone size: .; CDR3 DNA: TGTGCCAGCAGCGCGACAGGGTTGACTACTAATGAAAAACTGTTTTTT; CDR3 protein: CASSATGLTTNEKLFF
V gene: TRBV19; D gene: .; J gene: TRBJ2-1; clone size: .; CDR3 DNA: TGTGCCAGTAGTCTTGACAGGGAAAGCGGGTTTGACAATGAGCAGTTCTTC; CDR3 protein: CASSLDRESGFDNEQFF
V gene: TRBV27; D gene: .; J gene: TRBJ2-7; clone size: .; CDR3 DNA: TGTGCCAGCAGCTTCCTCGGTCCTAGCTACGAGCAGTACTTC; CDR3 protein: CASSFLGPSYEQYF
V gene: TRBV9; D gene: .; J gene: TRBJ1-6; clone size: .; CDR3 DNA: TGTGCCAGCAGCGTAAACAGGGCTTCACCCCTCCACTTT; CDR3 protein: CASSVNRASPLHF
V gene: TRBV3-1/TRBV3-2; D gene: .; J gene: TRBJ1-2; clone size: .; CDR3 DNA: TGTGCCAGCAGCCAGTTCGGGGACTATGGCTACACCTTC; CDR3 protein: CASSQFGDYGYTF
V gene: TRBV5-1; D gene: TRBD1; J gene: TRBJ2-2; clone size: .; CDR3 DNA: TGCGCCAGCAGCTTGTTAACGGCAGGGGGCTATAACGGGGAGCTGTTTTTT; CDR3 protein: CASSLLTAGGYNGELFF
V gene: TRBV28; D gene: TRBD1; J gene: TRBJ1-4; clone size: .; CDR3 DNA: TGTGCCAGCAGTCCCAGGGACAGTAATGAAAAACTGTTTTTT; CDR3 protein: CASSPRDSNEKLFF
V gene: TRBV30; D gene: TRBD1; J gene: TRBJ1-2; clone size: .; CDR3 DNA: TGTGCCTGGAGAGCCCGGGACAGGGAACCTGCCGGTGGCTACACCTTC; CDR3 protein: CAWRARDREPAGGYTF
V gene: TRBV27; D gene: .; J gene: TRBJ2-3; clone size: .; CDR3 DNA: TGTGCCAGTTCTGGTTCCCTAGGTGATACGCAGTATTTT; CDR3 protein: CASSGSLGDTQYF
V gene: TRBV2; D gene: .; J gene: TRBJ1-3; clone size: .; CDR3 DNA: TGTGCCAGCATTCGACAGCGAGGAGTCTCTGGAAACACCATATATTTT; CDR3 protein: CASIRQRGVSGNTIYF
V gene: TRBV7-8; D gene: .; J gene: TRBJ2-2; clone size: .; CDR3 DNA: TGTGCCAGCAGCTTCAGGACTCCCGGCGGGGAGCTGTTTTTT; CDR3 protein: CASSFRTPGGELFF
V gene: TRBV28; D gene: .; J gene: TRBJ1-4; clone size: .; CDR3 DNA: TGTGCCAGCAGCCTTTCCCATGAAAAACTGTTTTTT; CDR3 protein: CASSLSHEKLFF
V gene: TRBV15; D gene: .; J gene: TRBJ1-1; clone size: once; CDR3 DNA: TGTGCCACCAGCAGAGATCGGGAAAGTGCTGAAGCTTTCTTT; CDR3 protein: CATSRDRESAEAFF
V gene: TRBV5-4; D gene: TRBD2; J gene: TRBJ2-7; clone size: .; CDR3 DNA: TGTGCCAGCAGCTTGCTAGCGGGAGAATCCTACGAGCAGTACTTC; CDR3 protein: CASSLLAGESYEQYF
V gene: TRBV29-1; D gene: .; J gene: TRBJ1-4; clone size: .; CDR3 DNA: TGCAGCGTTGAAGACGCGGGCCTTAATGAAAAACTGTTTTTT; CDR3 protein: CSVEDAGLNEKLFF
V gene: TRBV13; D gene: TRBD2; J gene: TRBJ2-7; clone size: .; CDR3 DNA: TGTGCCAGCAACCTAGCGGGAGACCTCTCCTACGAGCAGTACTTC; CDR3 protein: CASNLAGDLSYEQYF
V gene: TRBV7-9; D gene: TRBD1; J gene: TRBJ2-7; clone size: .; CDR3 DNA: TGTGCCAGCAGCCTCGGACAGGGTGAAGTCGGGAACCCCTACGAGCAGTACTTC; CDR3 protein: CASSLGQGEVGNPYEQYF